Below, one TCR beta chain is given with its context. The record originates from a study of blood T cell repertoires in COVID-19. Study summary: Some COVID-19 samples were acute and others convalescent; all came from the United States, Italy and Spain. PBMCs, B-cell-depleted T cells, or T cells provided the cDNA or gDNA that made up the material.

V dropped 2 bases and J dropped 5 bases, with 9 bases sitting between them. The CDR3 length is 13 residues. CDR1 and CDR2 (germline): SGHNT, YYREEE (reference sequence). In the original workflow: Scientists estimated how many nucleated cells there were by amplifying reference gene primers. Some clones are missing from TCRdb's copy, which holds only in-frame ones; the method was immunoSEQ multiplex PCR. V, J and clone size were drawn from that table, and D and trimming were deduced from the DNA. The top ten clones hold approximately 7.9% of a sample with approximately 120,000 clones, 65% to 90% of them seen once.

This sequence joins TRBV5-4 and TRBJ2-3; D perhaps matches TRBD2 (5 bases). The sample comprised peripheral blood. This sequence was found in a woman older than 75 with active or convalescent COVID-19. The CDR3 DNA sequence: TGTGCCAGCAGCTTTGGAAGCGGAGATACGCAGTATTTT. Translated: CASSFGSGDTQYF.